This TCR beta chain was retrieved from a study of T cell repertoires in cytomegalovirus infection. In the study overall: Public TCR beta signatures marked donors with CMV infection and the matching HLA.

On this clonotype itself: The antigen remains undetermined.

TCRdb used MiXCR to reprocess the reads, holding one entry per CDR3 protein. The sample consists of hundreds of thousands of distinct CDR3 sequences, roughly 34% of them appearing once. Notes on the study in general: In two of eight donors, the top clonotype was HLA-C-restricted CMV-specific. Carriers of CMV and the relevant HLA type were discriminated by public TCR beta frequency.

V was clipped by 2 bases and J by 3 bases; unmatched bases: 5. Germline V CDR1 and CDR2: SGHTA, FQGNSA. This CDR3 comprises 15 residues. The sequence was collected from a human donor in good health (CMV status not recorded). Some clones in this sample may be carry-over from other donors' samples. The chain couples TRBV7-2 to TRBJ2-3; 7 bases map to TRBD2. The sample consisted of cultured PBMCs, taken from culture after CMV antigen stimulation. Here the CDR3 reads CASSLYAGVTDTQYF. CDR3 DNA: TGTGCCAGCAGCTTATACGCGGGAGTAACAGATACGCAGTATTTT.